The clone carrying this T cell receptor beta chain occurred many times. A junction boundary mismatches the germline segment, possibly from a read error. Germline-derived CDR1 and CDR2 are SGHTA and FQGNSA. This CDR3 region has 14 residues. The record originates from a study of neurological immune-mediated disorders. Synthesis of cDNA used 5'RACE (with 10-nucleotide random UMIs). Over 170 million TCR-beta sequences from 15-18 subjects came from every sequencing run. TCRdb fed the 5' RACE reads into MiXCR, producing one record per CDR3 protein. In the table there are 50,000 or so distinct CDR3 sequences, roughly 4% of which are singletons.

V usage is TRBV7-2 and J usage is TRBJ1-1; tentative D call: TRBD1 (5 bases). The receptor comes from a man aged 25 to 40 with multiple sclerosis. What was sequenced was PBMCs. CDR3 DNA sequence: TGTGCCAGCAGCTTAAATATGGGCAGGCTTGAGGGGTTTTTT. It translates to CASSLNMGRLEGFF. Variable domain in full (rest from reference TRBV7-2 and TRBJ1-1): GAGVSQSPSNKVTEKGKDVELRCDPISGHTALYWYRQSLGQGLEFLIYFQGNSAPDKSGLPSDRFSAERTGGSVSTLTIQRTQQEDSAVYLCASSLNMGRLEGFFGQGTRLTVV.